The following is a T cell receptor (beta chain) sequence with its context. This record belongs to a study of blood T cell repertoires in COVID-19. Across the study: Collection of acute and convalescent COVID-19 samples took place in the United States, Italy and Spain. Sources were T cells, B-cell-depleted T cells, or PBMCs; the material itself was cDNA or gDNA.

The ends were cut back, 4 bases at V and 1 base at J, with 10 bases in the middle. This CDR3 is built from 13 residues. Germline CDR1 reads SQVTM; CDR2 reads ANQGSEA. Study processing details: Reference gene primers were amplified, and this amplification served to estimate nucleated cell counts. Assay used: immunoSEQ multiplex PCR; TCRdb lists only in-frame clones, some missing. The V and J calls and clone size were taken over from that table, and D and trimming were inferred from the DNA. The table includes about 200,000 clones, about four fifths detected once. This clonotype originated in a man in his sixties with acute or convalescent COVID-19. The source material was peripheral blood. The chain uses TRBV29-1 and TRBJ1-2; D call uncertain. As DNA, the CDR3 is TGCAGCGTTGGAGAGGCCCTTAACTATGGCTACACCTTC. This encodes CSVGEALNYGYTF.